This T cell receptor (beta chain) stems from a study of CDR3 diversity in severe acne. TCRdb itself ran the PCR reads through MiXCR, one entry per CDR3 protein. The sample has around 83,000 distinct CDR3 sequences; about 53% are singletons. In its sample, this clonotype was seen a few times. V gave up 2 bases and J gave up 2 bases; unmatched junction bases: 7. CDR1 and CDR2 (germline): SGHTS, YDEGEE. This CDR3 has 17 amino acids. The chain has TRBV5-8 and TRBJ1-3; TRBD1 aligns across 10 bases. The clonotype comes from a male donor with severe acne vulgaris. Source material: blood. CDR3 amino acids: CASSLHTGTGAGNTIYF. CDR3 nucleotides: TGTGCCAGCAGCTTACATACAGGGACAGGGGCTGGAAACACCATATATTTT.